This T cell receptor (beta chain) was sequenced during a study of Tregs in tolerant kidney transplant recipients. TCRdb's copy holds only in-frame clones and misses some; the assay was immunoSEQ multiplex PCR. The sample carries about 240,000 clones, more than 65% recorded once. Note on this clone: The junction departs from germline at one end; a sequencing error may be responsible.

Germline V lookup: CDR1 MDHEN, CDR2 SYDVKM. This CDR3 comprises 15 residues. The sample comprised CD4+ T cells from blood. This TCR was sampled from a human donor in good health. The chain carries TRBV28 and TRBJ1-1, with D unclear. This chain's CDR3 is CASTPLSGGNAEAFF. DNA for the CDR3: TGTGCCAGCACTCCCCTCTCAGGAGGGAACGCTGAAGCTTTCTTT.